This T cell receptor (beta chain) derives from a study of blood T cells in healthy people across ages (dated by TCRdb to between 2014 and 2016). As for the study more broadly: In model experiments, roughly one uniquely barcoded TCR beta cDNA molecule per two T cells was captured by template switching. The study analyzed two additional independent replicas of 1 million unique cDNA reads from the same blood draw for two donors, one aged 18 to 30 and one aged 80 or older. The donors were split into four age groups: young (average around 15 years), middle-aged (about 40), aged (over 55) and long-lived (over 75). Using deep sequencing normalized with unique cDNA molecular identifiers, the study measured how TCR beta repertoire diversity changes with age. Donors of different ages were randomly distributed across sequencing lanes to avoid experimental bias. Overall results and qualifications from the work: Compared with the aged group, the long-lived group had more naive CD4+ T cells, fewer expanded clones and increased TCR diversity, suggesting age selection. Observed TCR beta diversity per million T cells fell roughly linearly with age, and a significant reduction was already apparent by age roughly 40. Observed TCR beta diversity correlated strongly with the percentage of naive T cells measured by flow cytometry. Conclusive comparison of naive and antigen-experienced compartments was prevented by the profiling of bulk unsorted PBMCs. The CMV infection status of donors was not known, potentially confounding age-related changes in expanded clonotypes. Estimates of total diversity based on one million sequenced T cells were regarded as lower bounds and as underestimates.

CDR1 and CDR2 are drawn from the germline V gene: MDHEN, SYDVKM. V is pruned by 4 bases and J by 0 bases, leaving 5 bases of the junction without a gene match. Counted from cysteine to phenylalanine, this CDR3 has 16 amino acids. The retained sequence is limited to the CDR3, 48 bases, with the frame set at the first base. The library was prepared using 5' RACE. The instrument was an Illumina HiSeq 2500. A second PCR of about 7 to 12 cycles was run with a J-beta primer mix and a sample-barcoded 5' primer. A unique molecular identifier was introduced onto each TCR beta cDNA molecule by a template-switch 5' adaptor carrying 12 random nucleotides. Each sample yielded at least 2.5 million CDR3-containing paired-end reads. First-strand cDNA was synthesized from all RNA with the Mint cDNA synthesis kit, primed by a TRBC-specific oligonucleotide. Following uracil-DNA glycosylase treatment, a first 18-cycle PCR with universal primers M1SS and BC2_uni_R was performed on all cDNA. On the authors' methods: Normalization of each sample was performed by random selection of 1 million high-quality reads, each carrying a distinct molecular identifier. Instead of being binned into consensus sequences, reads with shared molecular identifiers were discarded. MiTCR, run with a Q25 quality threshold and the strictest error-elimination algorithm, handled CDR3 identification, clonotype clustering and error correction. A nonparametric unseen species model with Euler transformation was used to estimate lower-bound total TCR beta diversity. Using fastp trimming at Q25 and MiXCR clonotype assembly, TCRdb reanalyzed the public sequencing data and kept in-frame beta chains. Merged by CDR3 protein, the rows form single entries marked with the most common genes and DNA. The V and J calls were determined by TCRdb, not by the authors. Recorded for this sample are over 600,000 distinct CDR3 sequences; 46% of them occurred a single time. The ten largest clones represent 15% to 20% of the sample.

The approximately 39 donors, aged about 6 to 95 years, were systemically healthy Caucasian individuals from Russia. Each donor gave ten milliliters of peripheral blood, drawn into EDTA-treated Vacutainer tubes. PBMCs were isolated by Ficoll-Paque density-gradient centrifugation, with at least 6 million obtained per sample. Trizol reagent was used to extract total RNA from PBMCs, with at least 5 micrograms per sample. For every donor, flow cytometry on a PBMC aliquot measured the percentage of naive CD45RAhigh/CD27high T cells. Notes on this clonotype: Its antigen is currently not known. Within one base of it there is no much larger clone, and no base qualities were kept.

The sample taken for sequencing was blood. This clonotype originated in a man at least 80 years old in good health. Rearrangement joined TRBV28 to TRBJ2-3; the central 9 bases match TRBD1. For the CDR3, the sequence is CASSSAGTGSTDTQYF. Here is the DNA: TGTGCCAGCAGTTCTGCCGGGACAGGGAGCACAGATACGCAGTATTTT.